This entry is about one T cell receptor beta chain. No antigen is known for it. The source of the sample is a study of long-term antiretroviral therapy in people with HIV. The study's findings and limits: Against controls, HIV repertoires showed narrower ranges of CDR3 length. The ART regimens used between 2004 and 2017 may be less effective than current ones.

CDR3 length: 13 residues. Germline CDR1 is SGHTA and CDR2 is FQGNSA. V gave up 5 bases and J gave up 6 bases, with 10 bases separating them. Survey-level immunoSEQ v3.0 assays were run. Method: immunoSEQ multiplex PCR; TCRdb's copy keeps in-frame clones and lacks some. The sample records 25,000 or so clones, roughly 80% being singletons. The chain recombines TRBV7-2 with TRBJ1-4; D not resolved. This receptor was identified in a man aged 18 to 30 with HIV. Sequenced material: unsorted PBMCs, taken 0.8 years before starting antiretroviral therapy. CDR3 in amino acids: CASSLGPDEKLFF. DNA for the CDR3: TGTGCCAGCAGCCTTGGACCGGATGAAAAACTGTTTTTT.